One sample yielded the 9 T cell receptor beta chains listed below, sequenced in a study of blood T cells in healthy people across ages. For the second PCR, which ran for about 7 to 11 cycles, a sample-barcoded 5' primer and a J-beta primer mix were used. TCRdb re-called the 5' RACE reads with MiXCR, one entry per CDR3 protein. The sample lists fewer than 1.5 million distinct CDR3 sequences, roughly 40% occurring once. The sequenced material came from blood. These receptors were obtained from a woman aged 18-35 years in good health.

This clonotype turned up a few times. The chain combines TRBV29-1 with TRBJ2-5; the D gene is possibly TRBD2 (6 bases). CDR1 SQVTM and CDR2 ANQGSEA come from the germline V gene. Trimming pared 0 bases from V and 2 bases from J, leaving 7 bases between. The CDR3 extends over 13 amino acids. CDR3 region: CSVEDRGQETQYF. DNA for the CDR3: TGCAGCGTTGAAGATCGGGGGCAAGAGACCCAGTACTTC.

The chain employs TRBV5-1 and TRBJ2-1; TRBD1 matches 8 bases. V dropped 0 bases and J dropped 7; count of bases not matched to a gene: 9. This CDR3 contains 16 residues. CDR1 is SGHRS, CDR2 YFSETQ, per germline. This CDR3 is CASSLDDRGEGNEQFF. Written as DNA, the CDR3 is TGCGCCAGCAGCTTGGACGACAGGGGTGAAGGGAATGAGCAGTTCTTC.

Only a few counts were recorded for this clonotype. The chain joins TRBV10-3 to TRBJ1-1; D is perhaps TRBD1 (5 bases). Germline V lookup: CDR1 ENHRY, CDR2 SYGVKD. This CDR3 is built from 14 residues. V was shortened by 4 bases and J by 4 bases, with 13 bases between the two germline ends. CDR3 DNA: TGTGCCATCAGTGCGGGGGGGGAGGTCACTGAAGCTTTCTTT. It translates to CAISAGGEVTEAFF.

This clonotype was detected only a few times. The chain is built from TRBV13 and TRBJ2-3; D might be TRBD1 (6 bases). Germline loops: CDR1 PRHDT, CDR2 FYEKMQ (reference sequence). The ends were cut back, 5 bases at V and 1 base at J, with 13 bases in the middle. This CDR3 spans 15 amino acids. The CDR3 reads CASSPRDTRTDTQYF. CDR3 DNA: TGTGCCAGCAGCCCTCGGGACACCCGCACAGATACGCAGTATTTT.

A few counts support this clonotype. V usage is TRBV9 and J usage is TRBJ2-6, with D hard to call. V was cut by 0 bases and J by 0 bases, with 4 bases left in between. The germline V gene encodes CDR1 SGDLS and CDR2 YYNGEE. The CDR3 has 15 residues. The CDR3 region has the DNA TGTGCCAGCAGCGTAGGCATCTCTGGGGCCAACGTCCTGACTTTC. Its translation is CASSVGISGANVLTF.

This clonotype has more than one count but fewer than ten. The chain uses TRBV6-2 or TRBV6-3 and TRBJ2-2; the D gene is possibly TRBD2 (6 bases). Between the trimmed V and J ends, which lost 2 bases and 3 bases, there was a span of 16 bases. This CDR3 region has 17 residues. Germline values: CDR1 MNHEY, CDR2 SVGEGT. CDR3 nucleotides: TGTGCCAGCAGTTACGCGCTAGCGTATTTTTACACCGGGGAGCTGTTTTTT. Translating it yields CASSYALAYFYTGELFF.

V and J are TRBV4-3 and TRBJ2-1; TRBD1 or TRBD2 may be the D gene (5 bases each). There are 14 residues in the CDR3. Trimming took off 4 bases at V and 5 bases at J, with 12 bases between the two ends. Germline-derived CDR1 and CDR2 are LGHNA and YSLEER. CDR3 in amino acids: CASSPAVGDNEQFF. The CDR3 bases are TGCGCCAGCAGCCCCGCGGTGGGGGACAATGAGCAGTTCTTC.

This clonotype was detected a few times. The chain recombines TRBV4-1 with TRBJ2-3; 9 bases align to TRBD2. Germline V gives CDR1 MGHRA, CDR2 YSYEKL. V lost 0 bases to trimming and J lost 2 bases; unmatched junction nucleotides: 6. The CDR3 runs to 17 residues. CDR3 DNA: TGCGCCAGCAGCCAAGAGTGGCTAGCGGGACCCACAGATACGCAGTATTTT. Amino acid sequence: CASSQEWLAGPTDTQYF.

The chain joins TRBV28 to TRBJ1-2; D is uncertain. Germline V gene data show CDR1 as MDHEN and CDR2 as SYDVKM. The V and J ends lost 7 bases and 6 bases respectively, with 15 bases between them. The CDR3 consists of 13 residues. CDR3 loop: CASTDEGENGYTF. In DNA, the CDR3 is TGTGCCAGCACCGATGAGGGAGAAAATGGCTACACCTTC.